Sequencing of this T cell receptor beta chain was carried out in a study of identical twins. General study findings and limits: Out-of-frame sharing of TCR alpha in monozygotic twins was underestimated by models.

MiXCR, applied by TCRdb to the 5' RACE reads, yields one record per CDR3 protein. This sample has just over 500,000 distinct CDR3 sequences, with roughly 21% found just once. A remark on this clonotype: As yet, its antigen is unknown.

These data were also reused for a study on T cells expressing NK-cell markers. That investigation notes: HCMV seropositivity characterized seven of the eight sequenced donors, and seronegativity one.

The sample taken for sequencing was CD4+ T cells sorted from blood. The sequence came from a woman aged 18-35 years in good health.

DNA for the CDR3: TGTGCCAGCAGCCCACTTACAGGGGGAGCCTACGAGCAGTACTTC. Its protein is CASSPLTGGAYEQYF. The rearrangement uses TRBV7-9 and TRBJ2-7; 8 positions agree with TRBD1. The germline CDR1 and CDR2 sequences are SEHNR and FQNEAQ (reference sequence). Unmatched junction bases numbered 8, after V lost 5 bases and J lost 2 bases. This CDR3 spans 15 amino acids.